This paragraph reports one TCR beta chain. These data come from a study of PD-L1 blockade in urothelial cancer. Libraries were prepared by immunoSEQ multiplex PCR; TCRdb keeps only in-frame clonotypes and omits some of them. Of tens of thousands of clones listed, around nine tenths are singletons. There are 16 residues in the CDR3. Germline CDR1 reads SGHAT; CDR2 reads FQNNGV. V lost 5 bases and J lost 0; bases outside the gene matches: 4. Time point of the sample: peripheral blood 6 weeks after treatment start. Here the sequenced sample was PBMCs, taken around atezolizumab (anti-PD-L1) treatment. The clonotype was recovered from a man aged 55 to 70 with urothelial cancer. This chain uses TRBV11-2 with TRBJ2-2; 9 nucleotides match TRBD2. The CDR3, as DNA: TGTGCCAGCAGCCCCCTAGCGGGACCGAACACCGGGGAGCTGTTTTTT. Its protein is CASSPLAGPNTGELFF.